Below, 7 T cell receptor beta chains from the same sample are listed, as sequenced in a study of blood T cell repertoires in COVID-19. Libraries were prepared by immunoSEQ multiplex PCR; TCRdb keeps only in-frame clonotypes and omits some of them. The table lists 55,000 to 75,000 clones, about 81% of them singletons. Source material: peripheral blood. The receptor set was obtained from an elderly man with acute or convalescent COVID-19.

V and J are TRBV18 and TRBJ1-4; weak D call: TRBD1 (5 bases). Trimming removed 5 bases at V and 13 bases at J, with 17 bases between. CDR1 and CDR2 (germline): KGHSH, LQKENI. The length of the CDR3 is 13 residues. CDR3 loop: CASSRGGENRLFF. Written as DNA, the CDR3 is TGTGCCAGCTCAAGGGGTGGGGAAAATCGACTGTTTTTT.

This clone was seen a few times. V and J are TRBV6-1 and TRBJ1-2; D is undetermined. With 0 bases removed from V and 6 bases from J, the gap between germline ends came to 8 bases. The V gene's germline CDR1 is MNHNS and CDR2 SASEGT. The CDR3 spans 13 residues. CDR3 in DNA: TGTGCCAGCAGTGAAGCCTGGGGAGATGGCTACACCTTC. Translated, it gives CASSEAWGDGYTF.

V is TRBV5-1 and J is TRBJ1-1; D is unresolved. Trimming pared 0 bases from V and 6 bases from J, leaving 12 bases between. The V gene's germline CDR1 is SGHRS and CDR2 YFSETQ. The CDR3 extends over 14 amino acids. The CDR3 is CASSLAGRSAEAFF. The DNA of the CDR3 is TGCGCCAGCAGCTTGGCCGGCAGGTCGGCTGAAGCTTTCTTT.

The chain combines TRBV6-1 with TRBJ2-7; D possibly corresponds to TRBD2 (5 bases). V was clipped by 1 base and J by 2 bases, with 9 bases between them. This CDR3 is 14 amino acids long. CDR1 is MNHNS and CDR2 is SASEGT in the germline V gene. The CDR3 loop reads CASSEGRRTYEQYF. DNA of the CDR3: TGTGCCAGCAGTGAAGGGAGGCGGACCTACGAGCAGTACTTC.

This chain links TRBV3-1 (or the pseudogene TRBV3-2) with TRBJ1-4, with D perhaps TRBD1 (5 bases). Germline CDR1 and CDR2: LGHDT and YNNKEL (reference sequence). This CDR3 has 15 residues. The V gene lost 0 bases and the J gene lost 8 bases, with 13 bases spanning the gap. Here the CDR3 DNA reads TGTGCCAGCAGCCAAGAGGGGGGTATGTCGGAAAAACTGTTTTTT. Translated: CASSQEGGMSEKLFF.

The chain combines TRBV28 with TRBJ2-1; no clear D gene. CDR3 size: 16 residues. Deletions cut 1 base from V and 2 bases from J, with 12 bases between. Germline loops: CDR1 MDHEN, CDR2 SYDVKM. The CDR3 DNA reads TGTGCCAGCAGTTTATCTAACGGTCCGGCCTACAATGAGCAGTTCTTC. It codes for CASSLSNGPAYNEQFF.

V usage is TRBV3-1 (or the pseudogene TRBV3-2) and J usage is TRBJ2-3, with 10 bases identical to TRBD1. The V gene's germline CDR1 is LGHDT and CDR2 YNNKEL (reference sequence). V lost 1 base and J lost 2; bases outside the gene matches: 3. The CDR3 runs 16 residues. This CDR3 is CASSQGGQGPTDTQYF. CDR3 nucleotide sequence: TGTGCCAGCAGCCAAGGGGGACAGGGGCCCACAGATACGCAGTATTTT.